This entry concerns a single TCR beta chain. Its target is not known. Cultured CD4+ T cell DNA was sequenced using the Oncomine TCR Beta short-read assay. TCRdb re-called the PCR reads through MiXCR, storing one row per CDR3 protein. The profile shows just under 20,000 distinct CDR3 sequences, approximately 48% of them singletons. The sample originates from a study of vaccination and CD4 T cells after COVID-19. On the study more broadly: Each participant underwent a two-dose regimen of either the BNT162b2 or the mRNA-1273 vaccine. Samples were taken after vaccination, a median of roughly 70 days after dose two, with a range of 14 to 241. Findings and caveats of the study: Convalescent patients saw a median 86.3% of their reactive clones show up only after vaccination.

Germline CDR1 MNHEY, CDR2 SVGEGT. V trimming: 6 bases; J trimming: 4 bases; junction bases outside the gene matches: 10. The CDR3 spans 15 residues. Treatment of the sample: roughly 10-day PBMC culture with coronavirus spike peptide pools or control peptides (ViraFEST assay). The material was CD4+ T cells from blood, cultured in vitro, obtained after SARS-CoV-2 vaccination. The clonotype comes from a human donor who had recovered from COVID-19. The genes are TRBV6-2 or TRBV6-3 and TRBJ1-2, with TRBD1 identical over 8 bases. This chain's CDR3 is CASRDRVNFVYGYTF. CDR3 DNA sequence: TGTGCCAGCAGGGACAGGGTGAATTTCGTCTATGGCTACACCTTC.